This record covers a single T cell receptor beta chain. Multiplex PCR employing 32 V and 13 J primers generated amplicons of the TCR beta CDR3. TCRdb re-called the multiplex PCR reads with MiXCR, one entry per CDR3 protein. Among roughly 10,000 distinct CDR3 sequences, roughly a fifth were seen once, and the ten largest hold around 3.6%. The data are from a study of immune heterogeneity within non-small cell lung tumors. Template material comprised bulk tumor genomic DNA at about 660 ng per sample. The authors collected several far-apart biopsies from each primary tumor during surgery. Their non-small cell lung cancer was newly diagnosed and untreated, and the patients underwent curative surgery. The CDR3 has 14 residues. V lost 3 bases to trimming and J lost 6 bases; unmatched junction nucleotides: 3. From germline, CDR1 is KGHSH and CDR2 LQKENI.

This receptor was taken from a man in his sixties with non-small cell lung cancer. This sequence joins TRBV18 and TRBJ2-1; 9 positions match TRBD2. The sequenced sample was lung tumor tissue. CDR3 region: CASSPGGRANEQFF. The DNA of the CDR3 is TGTGCCAGCTCACCGGGCGGGAGGGCCAATGAGCAGTTCTTC.